The sequence of this TCR beta chain was determined in a study of T cell responses to AZD1222 COVID-19 vaccine (dated by TCRdb to the early 2020s). Describing the broader study: TCR sequencing was performed for approximately 240 trial participants, of whom roughly 200 were given two doses of AZD1222 and roughly 25 were given two doses of MenACWY control vaccine. Trial participants were enrolled by age into subgroups of 18-55, 56-69 and 70-plus years, and around 150, 28 and 57 TCR-sequenced participants, respectively, were included in these subgroups. Results the study describes overall, beyond this receptor: Epitopes outside the regions mutated in the B.1.351 and B.1.1.7 variants were reportedly recognized by nearly half of the unique spike-specific TCRs. After two AZD1222 doses, both the breadth and the depth of spike-specific TCRs were significantly higher than at day 0 and than in MenACWY recipients. Participants were mostly white British and included more females than males, and it was suggested by the authors that clonal diversity may have been underestimated. Only a handful of AZD1222 recipients were SARS-CoV-2 seropositive at baseline, limiting conclusions about previously exposed vaccinees. CD4 TCRs associated with the vaccine covered the entire spike protein, and the dominant responses were in regions 160-218 and 743-854. Because no day 14 peak-response samples were available, repertoires were characterized only after the peak T cell response. The 56-69-year group was small, and its depth increase did not reach significance, likely because of low power.

The sample's time point label is to be understood as: about 28 days (+/-7) after the second vaccine dose. Because spike-specific TCR depth and breadth did not differ between the two schedules, AZD1222 recipients who got a second dose at roughly 4 weeks were pooled with those who got a second dose at roughly 12 weeks. Samples from vaccinated people were obtained from the UK trials COV001 and COV002, which included a single-blind randomized controlled phase 2/3 trial of AZD1222 (ChAdOx1 nCoV-19) in healthy adults. For TCRbeta chain sequencing, PBMC samples from trial participants were taken at day 0 and at day 28 after the second dose. The CDR3 regions of human TCRbeta chains were analyzed by immunosequencing. In the original analysis: TCRs in the repertoires were compared against a reference library of SARS-CoV-2-specific TCRs that had been generated with the MIRA antigen-specificity platform. Breadth was defined as the fraction of unique TCRs that were SARS-CoV-2-associated. Depth was defined as the fraction of total T cells that were SARS-CoV-2-associated. Using the MIRA data, each spike-specific TCR was assigned both to the spike region to which the TCR was reactive and to a CD4 or CD8 class. Log10-transformed breadth and depth values were compared by one-way ANOVA with Sidak's multiple comparisons tests. This immuneACCESS table, as held by TCRdb, lists in-frame sequences with V and J called but not all clones. Of the missing ones, under half trace to an unresolved V gene in checked studies; the others have no known cause. That table furnishes V, J and clone size, whereas the DNA furnished D and trimming. A total of 200,000 or so clones appear in this sample, approximately 94% of them only once. The ten biggest clones cover more than 0.8% of the sample.

Looking up the germline V gene yields CDR1 SNHLY and CDR2 FYNNEI. Clipping removes 4 bases from V and 7 bases from J, with 3 as the unmatched junction base count. Inclusive of the bounding cysteine and phenylalanine, the CDR3 is 15 residues long. Left in the record is the CDR3 DNA by itself, 45 bases read in frame from the first base. As regards this clone: Its recognized antigen is unknown. Base-call qualities are not available, and no considerably larger clone is one nucleotide away.

Specimen: peripheral blood, collected 28 days after the second AZD1222 dose. This clonotype was sampled from an adult who received the AZD1222 COVID-19 vaccine. The chain was built from TRBV2 and TRBJ2-3, and TRBD2 matches 15 of the central bases. The DNA sequence reads TGTGCCAGCAGTGGGACTAGCGGGGGGGCGAATACGCAGTATTTT. Its product reads: CASSGTSGGANTQYF.